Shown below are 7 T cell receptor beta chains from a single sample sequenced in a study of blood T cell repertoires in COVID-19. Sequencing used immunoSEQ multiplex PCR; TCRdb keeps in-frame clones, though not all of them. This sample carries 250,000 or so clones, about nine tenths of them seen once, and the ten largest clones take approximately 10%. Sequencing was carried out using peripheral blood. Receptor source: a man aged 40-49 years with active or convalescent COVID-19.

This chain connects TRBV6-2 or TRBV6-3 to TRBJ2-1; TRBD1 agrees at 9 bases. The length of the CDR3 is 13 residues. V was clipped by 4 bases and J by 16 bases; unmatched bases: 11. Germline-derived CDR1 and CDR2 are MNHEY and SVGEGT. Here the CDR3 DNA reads TGTGCCAGCAGTTCTTACAGGGGGCAGGGGGGATTCTTC. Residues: CASSSYRGQGGFF.

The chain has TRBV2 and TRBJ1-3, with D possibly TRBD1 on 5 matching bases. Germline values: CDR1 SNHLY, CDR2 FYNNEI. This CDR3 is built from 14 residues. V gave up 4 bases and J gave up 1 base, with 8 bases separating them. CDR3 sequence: CASSGRGSGNTIYF. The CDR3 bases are TGTGCCAGCAGTGGTAGGGGTTCTGGAAACACCATATATTTT.

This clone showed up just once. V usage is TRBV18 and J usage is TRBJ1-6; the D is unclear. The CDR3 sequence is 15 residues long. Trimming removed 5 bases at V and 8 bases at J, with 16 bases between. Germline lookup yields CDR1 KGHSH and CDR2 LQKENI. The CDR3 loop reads CASSSRTPPDSPLHF. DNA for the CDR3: TGTGCCAGCTCATCCCGGACTCCACCGGATTCACCCCTCCACTTT.

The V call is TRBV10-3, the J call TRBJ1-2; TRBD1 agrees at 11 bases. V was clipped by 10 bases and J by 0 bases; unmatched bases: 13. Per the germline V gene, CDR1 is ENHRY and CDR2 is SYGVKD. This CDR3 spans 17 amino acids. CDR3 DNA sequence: TGTGCCACTAAGGTACAGGACAGGGGGCTGTCTAACTATGGCTACACCTTC. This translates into CATKVQDRGLSNYGYTF.

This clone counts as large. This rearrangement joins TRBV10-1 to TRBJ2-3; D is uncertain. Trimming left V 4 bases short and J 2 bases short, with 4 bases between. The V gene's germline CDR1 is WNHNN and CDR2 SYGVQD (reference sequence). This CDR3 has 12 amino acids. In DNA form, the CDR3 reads TGCGCCAGCAGTGGACTCACAGATACGCAGTATTTT. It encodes CASSGLTDTQYF.

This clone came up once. The CDR3 sequence is CASSGVDSGKTEAFF. Here the CDR3 DNA reads TGTGCCAGCAGTGGAGTCGACAGTGGAAAAACTGAAGCTTTCTTT. The gene calls are TRBV27 and TRBJ1-1, with D possibly matching TRBD1 (5 bases). Trimming removed 5 bases from V and 5 bases from J, with 18 bases in between. This CDR3 spans 15 amino acids. The germline CDR1 and CDR2 sequences are MNHEY and SMNVEV (reference sequence).

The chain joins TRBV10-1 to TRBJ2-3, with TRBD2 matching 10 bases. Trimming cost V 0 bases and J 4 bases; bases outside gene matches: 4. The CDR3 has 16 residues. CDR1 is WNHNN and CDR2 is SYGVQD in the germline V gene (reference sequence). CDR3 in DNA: TGCGCCAGCAGTGAGTCAGTAGCGGGAGGAGCAGATACGCAGTATTTT. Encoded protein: CASSESVAGGADTQYF.